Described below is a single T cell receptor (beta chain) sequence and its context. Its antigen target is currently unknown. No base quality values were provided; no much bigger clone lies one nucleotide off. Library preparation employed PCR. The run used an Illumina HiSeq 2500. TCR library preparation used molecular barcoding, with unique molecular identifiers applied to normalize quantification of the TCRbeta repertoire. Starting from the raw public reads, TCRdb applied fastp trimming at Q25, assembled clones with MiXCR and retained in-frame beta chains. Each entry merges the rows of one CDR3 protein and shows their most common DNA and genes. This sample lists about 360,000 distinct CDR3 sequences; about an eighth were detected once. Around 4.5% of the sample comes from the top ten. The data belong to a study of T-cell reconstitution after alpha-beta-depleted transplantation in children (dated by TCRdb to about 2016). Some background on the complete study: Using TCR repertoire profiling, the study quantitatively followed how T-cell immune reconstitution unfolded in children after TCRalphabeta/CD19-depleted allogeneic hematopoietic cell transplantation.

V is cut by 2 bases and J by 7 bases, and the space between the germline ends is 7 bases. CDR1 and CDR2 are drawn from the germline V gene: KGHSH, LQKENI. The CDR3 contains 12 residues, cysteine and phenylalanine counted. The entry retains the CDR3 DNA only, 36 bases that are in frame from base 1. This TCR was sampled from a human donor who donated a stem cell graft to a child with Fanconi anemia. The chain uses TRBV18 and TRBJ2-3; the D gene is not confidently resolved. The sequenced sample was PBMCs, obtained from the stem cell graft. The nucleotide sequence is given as TGTGCCAGCTCACCAGAGGAATATACGCAGTATTTT. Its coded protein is CASSPEEYTQYF.